The clone carrying this T cell receptor beta chain occurred once. Its specificity is not known. The sample originates from a study of Ad26.COV2.S vaccination and SARS-CoV-2 variants. Overall study results and limits: Similar non-spike TCR breadth was seen in vaccine and placebo recipients.

The treatment denotes: 15 to 20 received Ad26.COV2.S at low or high dose, single or two shots; 5 received placebo; per-sample allocation not given. Following the first vaccine or placebo injection, samples were taken on day 63. Trimming took off 3 bases at V and 0 bases at J, with 14 bases between the two ends. The CDR3 consists of 15 residues. Germline CDR1 GTSNPN, CDR2 SVGIG (reference sequence). Sequencing was performed with immunoSEQ multiplex PCR; in TCRdb, only in-frame clones are kept and a portion is missing. The repertoire holds more than 300,000 clones, with around four fifths as singletons.

The clonotype was recovered from a person aged 18-60 years who received the Ad26.COV2.S COVID-19 vaccine or a placebo. The chain employs TRBV30 and TRBJ1-1; TRBD1 is a possible D gene (5 bases). The sample consisted of peripheral blood, taken in a trial of Ad26.COV2.S vaccine versus placebo. CDR3 in amino acids: CAWRIKGLLNTEAFF. Written as DNA, the CDR3 is TGTGCCTGGAGGATTAAGGGACTTTTGAACACTGAAGCTTTCTTT.